The entry that follows covers one TCR beta chain sequence. This record belongs to a study of T cell changes during pregnancy in multiple sclerosis. Trimming at V came to 2 bases and at J to 0 bases, leaving 19 bases not matched to a gene. CDR1 and CDR2 from the germline V gene are MRHNA and SNTAGT. The CDR3 sequence is 21 residues long. Sequencing was performed with immunoSEQ multiplex PCR; in TCRdb, only in-frame clones are kept and a portion is missing. Of tens of thousands of clones in the sample, 75% to 95% were seen once. The chain employs TRBV6-4 and TRBJ2-1; 7 bases agree with TRBD1. Source: CD8+ T cells from peripheral blood mononuclear cells, taken before pregnancy. The sequence came from a female donor with multiple sclerosis, enrolled in a pregnancy study. The CDR3 DNA reads as TGTGCCAGCAGTGACGGGACAGTCCGGAGGATACAGCGTACCTCCTACAATGAGCAGTTCTTC. It encodes CASSDGTVRRIQRTSYNEQFF.